The entry below gives a single TCR beta chain sequence along with its context. Sequencing used immunoSEQ multiplex PCR; TCRdb keeps in-frame clones, though not all of them. The repertoire consists of roughly 200,000 clones, with roughly 92% occurring once and the leading ten covering approximately 1.8%. Germline loops: CDR1 LGHDT, CDR2 YNNKEL (reference sequence). The CDR3 totals 15 residues. V trimming: 1 base; J trimming: 9 bases; junction bases outside the gene matches: 10. The data were obtained in a study of T cell responses to AZD1222 COVID-19 vaccine. The sequence came from an adult who received the AZD1222 COVID-19 vaccine. This specimen was peripheral blood, taken 28 days after the second AZD1222 dose. V usage is TRBV3-1 (or the pseudogene TRBV3-2) and J usage is TRBJ2-7; 9 bases match TRBD2. The CDR3 sequence: CASSQGGGLAGVQYF. For the CDR3, the DNA is TGTGCCAGCAGCCAAGGGGGAGGGTTAGCGGGAGTGCAGTACTTC.